These T cell receptor beta chains were read from a single sample in a study of blood T cell repertoires in COVID-19. TCRdb keeps only in-frame clones here, not all; method: immunoSEQ multiplex PCR. Of 7,000 or so clones listed, 70% to 90% are singletons. Sequenced sample: peripheral blood. The receptors here all came from an older man with active COVID-19. Each CDR3 is given with its conserved first and last residue. Fields, in order: CDR3 length, D gene, J gene, clone size, V gene, CDR3 protein, CDR3 DNA. A D gene is named only where the DNA matches it firmly. A clone size is listed for some rows: how often the clone was seen (once, few, many), or a class if it is expanded.

16	.	TRBJ2-6	.	TRBV5-4	CASSLDSNSGANVLTF	TGTGCCAGCAGCTTGGACAGTAACTCTGGGGCCAACGTCCTGACTTTC
15	.	TRBJ2-2	.	TRBV3-1/TRBV3-2	CASSQVPSDTGELFF	TGTGCCAGCAGCCAAGTTCCCAGCGACACCGGGGAGCTGTTTTTT
14	.	TRBJ2-3	.	TRBV19	CATGLLGAGDTQYF	TGTGCCACTGGATTATTGGGGGCAGGAGATACGCAGTATTTT
11	.	TRBJ2-1	.	TRBV10-3	CAISSGNEQFF	TGTGCCATCAGTTCGGGAAATGAGCAGTTCTTC
16	TRBD1	TRBJ1-6	.	TRBV27	CASSSPQTGGNSPLHF	TGTGCCAGCAGTTCCCCCCAGACAGGGGGCAATTCACCCCTCCACTTT
13	.	TRBJ1-5	.	TRBV19	CASKGGRNQPQHF	TGTGCCAGTAAGGGAGGGCGGAATCAGCCCCAGCATTTT
12	TRBD1	TRBJ2-7	.	TRBV29-1	CSVLQGGYEQYF	TGCAGCGTTCTACAGGGGGGCTACGAGCAGTACTTC
14	.	TRBJ1-1	.	TRBV7-9	CASSFLQGRTEAFF	TGTGCCAGCAGCTTTCTACAGGGCAGAACTGAAGCTTTCTTT
13	.	TRBJ1-2	.	TRBV29-1	CSVASANFYGYTF	TGCAGCGTTGCCTCTGCGAACTTCTATGGCTACACCTTC
14	.	TRBJ2-5	.	TRBV7-9	CASSHTDTGETQYF	TGTGCCAGCAGCCATACCGACACCGGCGAGACCCAGTACTTC
15	.	TRBJ2-1	once	TRBV27	CASSPWGEMNNEQFF	TGTGCCAGCAGTCCTTGGGGCGAGATGAACAATGAGCAGTTCTTC
18	TRBD2	TRBJ2-2	.	TRBV7-3	CASSKGLAGGGNTGELFF	TGTGCCAGCAGCAAAGGACTAGCGGGGGGCGGAAACACCGGGGAGCTGTTTTTT
11	.	TRBJ1-1	.	TRBV2	CASRSGVWAFF	TGTGCCAGCAGGTCGGGGGTTTGGGCTTTCTTT
15	.	TRBJ2-7	.	TRBV27	CASSLGGTASGEQYF	TGTGCCAGCAGTTTAGGGGGGACTGCATCGGGCGAGCAGTACTTC
14	.	TRBJ2-3	.	TRBV11-1	CASTRGGSTDTQYF	TGTGCCAGCACTAGGGGGGGTAGCACAGATACGCAGTATTTT
15	.	TRBJ2-1	.	TRBV10-2	CASSVVGAGSNEQFF	TGCGCCAGCAGTGTTGTGGGGGCAGGTAGTAATGAGCAGTTCTTC
15	.	TRBJ1-5	.	TRBV4-3	CASSQVLADNQPQHF	TGCGCCAGCAGCCAAGTTCTGGCAGACAATCAGCCCCAGCATTTT
13	TRBD2	TRBJ2-1	.	TRBV3-1/TRBV3-2	CASSHGLGYEQFF	TGTGCCAGCAGCCACGGACTAGGCTATGAGCAGTTCTTC